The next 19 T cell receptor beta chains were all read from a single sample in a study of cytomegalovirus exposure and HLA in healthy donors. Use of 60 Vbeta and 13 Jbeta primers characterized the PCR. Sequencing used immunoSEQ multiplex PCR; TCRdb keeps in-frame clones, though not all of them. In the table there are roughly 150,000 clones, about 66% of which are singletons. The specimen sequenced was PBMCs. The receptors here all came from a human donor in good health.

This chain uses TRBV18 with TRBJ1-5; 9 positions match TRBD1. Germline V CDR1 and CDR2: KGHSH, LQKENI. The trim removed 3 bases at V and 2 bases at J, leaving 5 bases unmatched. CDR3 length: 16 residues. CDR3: CASSPTGGGGNQPQHF. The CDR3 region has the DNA TGTGCCAGCTCACCCACAGGGGGCGGTGGCAATCAGCCCCAGCATTTT.

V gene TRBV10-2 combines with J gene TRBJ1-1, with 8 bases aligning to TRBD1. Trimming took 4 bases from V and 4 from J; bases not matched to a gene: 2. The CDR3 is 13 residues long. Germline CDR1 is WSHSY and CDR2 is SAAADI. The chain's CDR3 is CASSGQGTTEAFF. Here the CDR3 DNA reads TGCGCCAGCAGTGGACAGGGGACCACTGAAGCTTTCTTT.

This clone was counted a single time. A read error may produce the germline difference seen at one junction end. CDR3 sequence: CASSQVISGSKDTQYF. Written as DNA, the CDR3 is TGCGCCAGCAGCCAAGTAATTAGCGGGAGCAAAGATACGCAGTATTTT. The rearrangement joins TRBV4-3 to TRBJ2-3; 9 nucleotides agree with TRBD2. This CDR3 is 16 amino acids long. The germline gives CDR1 LGHNA, CDR2 YSLEER.

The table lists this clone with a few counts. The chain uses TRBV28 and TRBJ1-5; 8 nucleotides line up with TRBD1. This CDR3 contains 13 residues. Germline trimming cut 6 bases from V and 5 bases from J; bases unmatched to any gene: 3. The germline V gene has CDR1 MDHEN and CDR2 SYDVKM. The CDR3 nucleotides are TGTGCCAGCAGAGACAGGGGCTATCAGCCCCAGCATTTT. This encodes CASRDRGYQPQHF.

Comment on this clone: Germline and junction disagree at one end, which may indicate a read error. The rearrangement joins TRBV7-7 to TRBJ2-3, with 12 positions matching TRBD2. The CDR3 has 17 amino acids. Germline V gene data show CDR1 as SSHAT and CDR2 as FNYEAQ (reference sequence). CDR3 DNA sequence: TGTGCTAGCAGCTTAGAGCCCGGACTAGCGGGAACAGATACGCAGTATTTT. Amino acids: CASSLEPGLAGTDTQYF.

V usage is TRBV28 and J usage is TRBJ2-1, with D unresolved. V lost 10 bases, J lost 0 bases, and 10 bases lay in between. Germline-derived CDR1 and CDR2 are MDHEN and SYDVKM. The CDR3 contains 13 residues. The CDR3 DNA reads TGTGCCACCCTGCCCAGCTCCTACAATGAGCAGTTCTTC. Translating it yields CATLPSSYNEQFF.

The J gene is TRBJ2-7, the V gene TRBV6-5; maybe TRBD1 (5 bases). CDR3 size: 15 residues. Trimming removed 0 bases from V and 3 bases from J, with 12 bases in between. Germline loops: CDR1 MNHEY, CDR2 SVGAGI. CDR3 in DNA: TGTGCCAGCAGTTACTCGGCTGCAGGGCTCTACGAGCAGTACTTC. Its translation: CASSYSAAGLYEQYF.

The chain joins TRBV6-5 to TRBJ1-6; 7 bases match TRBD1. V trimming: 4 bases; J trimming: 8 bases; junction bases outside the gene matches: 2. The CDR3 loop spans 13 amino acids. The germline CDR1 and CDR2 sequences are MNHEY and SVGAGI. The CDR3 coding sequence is TGTGCCAGCAGTTCTGACAGGGATTCACCCCTCCACTTT. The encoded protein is CASSSDRDSPLHF.

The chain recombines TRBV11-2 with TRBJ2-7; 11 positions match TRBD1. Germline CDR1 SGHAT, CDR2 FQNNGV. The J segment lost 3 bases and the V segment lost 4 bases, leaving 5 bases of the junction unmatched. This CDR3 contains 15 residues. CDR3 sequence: CASSSSGTGGYEQYF. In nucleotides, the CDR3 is TGTGCCAGCAGCTCCTCCGGGACAGGGGGCTACGAGCAGTACTTC.

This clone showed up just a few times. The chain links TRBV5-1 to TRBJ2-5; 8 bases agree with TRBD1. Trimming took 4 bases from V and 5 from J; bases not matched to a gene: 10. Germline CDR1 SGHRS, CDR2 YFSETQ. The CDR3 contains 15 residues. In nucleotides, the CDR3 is TGCGCCAGCAGCGACCAGGGACAGGAGTCGGAGACCCAGTACTTC. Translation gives CASSDQGQESETQYF. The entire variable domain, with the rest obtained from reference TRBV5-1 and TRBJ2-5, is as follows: KAGVTQTPRYLIKTRGQQVTLSCSPISGHRSVSWYQQTPGQGLQFLFEYFSETQRNKGNFPGRFSGRQFSNSRSEMNVSTLELGDSALYLCASSDQGQESETQYFGPGTRLLVL.

The chain's CDR3 is CASLGRGSYEQYF. The CDR3 DNA reads as TGTGCCAGTCTCGGGAGAGGTTCCTACGAGCAGTACTTC. This chain links TRBV11-3 with TRBJ2-7; D might be TRBD2 (6 bases). The CDR3 spans 13 residues. Germline values: CDR1 SGHNT, CDR2 YENEEA. Between the trimmed V and J ends, which lost 9 bases and 1 base, there was a span of 13 bases.

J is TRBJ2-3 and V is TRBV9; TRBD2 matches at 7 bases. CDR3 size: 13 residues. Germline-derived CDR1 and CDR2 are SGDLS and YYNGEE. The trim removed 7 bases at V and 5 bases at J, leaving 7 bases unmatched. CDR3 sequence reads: CASSPASGDTQYF. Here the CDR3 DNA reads TGTGCCAGCTCTCCGGCTAGCGGAGATACGCAGTATTTT.

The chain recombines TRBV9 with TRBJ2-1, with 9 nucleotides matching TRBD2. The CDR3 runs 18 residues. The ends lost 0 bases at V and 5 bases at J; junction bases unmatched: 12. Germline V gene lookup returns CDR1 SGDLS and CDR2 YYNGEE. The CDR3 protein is CASSVGLAGVVGNNEQFF. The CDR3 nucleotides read TGTGCCAGCAGCGTAGGCTTAGCGGGAGTTGTGGGAAACAATGAGCAGTTCTTC.

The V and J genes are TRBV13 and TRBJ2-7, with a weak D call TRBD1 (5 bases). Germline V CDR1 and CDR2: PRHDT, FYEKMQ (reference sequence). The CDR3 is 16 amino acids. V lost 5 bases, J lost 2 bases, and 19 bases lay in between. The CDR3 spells CASSPSRDSTPYEQYF. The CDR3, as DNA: TGTGCCAGCAGCCCGTCCCGAGACAGTACCCCCTACGAGCAGTACTTC.

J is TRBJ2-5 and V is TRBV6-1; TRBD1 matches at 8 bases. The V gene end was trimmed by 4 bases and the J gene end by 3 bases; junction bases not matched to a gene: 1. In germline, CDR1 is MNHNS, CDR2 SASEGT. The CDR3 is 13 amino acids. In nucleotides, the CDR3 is TGTGCCAGCAGTGGACAGGGGAAAGAGACCCAGTACTTC. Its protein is CASSGQGKETQYF.

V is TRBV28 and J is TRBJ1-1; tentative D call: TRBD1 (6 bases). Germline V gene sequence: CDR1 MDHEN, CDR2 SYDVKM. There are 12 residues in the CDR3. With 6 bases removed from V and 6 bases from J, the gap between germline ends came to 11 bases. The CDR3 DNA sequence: TGTGCCAGCAGCCGTACAGGGCCTGAAGCTTTCTTT. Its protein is CASSRTGPEAFF.

In nucleotides, the CDR3 is TGTGCCACCAGCCCCGACAGCGTGAACACTGAAGCTTTCTTT. It translates to CATSPDSVNTEAFF. The rearrangement uses TRBV15 and TRBJ1-1; maybe TRBD1 (5 bases). Germline V gene lookup returns CDR1 LNHNV and CDR2 YYDKDF (reference sequence). This CDR3 is 14 amino acids long. Trimming removed 5 bases at V and 0 bases at J, with 10 bases between.

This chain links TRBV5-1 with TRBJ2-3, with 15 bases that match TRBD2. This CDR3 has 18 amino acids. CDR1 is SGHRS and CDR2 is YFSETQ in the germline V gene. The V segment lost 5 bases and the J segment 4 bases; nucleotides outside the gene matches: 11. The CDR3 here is CASRTGTSGRSLPDTQYF. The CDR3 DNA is TGCGCCAGCAGGACCGGGACTAGCGGGAGGTCTCTCCCAGATACGCAGTATTTT.

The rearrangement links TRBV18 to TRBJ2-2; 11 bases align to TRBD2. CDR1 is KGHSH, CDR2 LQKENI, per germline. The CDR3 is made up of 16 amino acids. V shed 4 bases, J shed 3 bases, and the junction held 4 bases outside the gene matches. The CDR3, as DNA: TGTGCCAGCTCACTTAGCGGGAGGGCCGACACCGGGGAGCTGTTTTTT. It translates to CASSLSGRADTGELFF.